This T cell receptor (beta chain) originates from a study of blood T cell repertoires in COVID-19. Study as a whole: From the United States, Italy and Spain came samples of acute and convalescent COVID-19. Sample material is recorded as cDNA or gDNA derived from T cells, B-cell-depleted T cells, or PBMCs.

The CDR3 covers 17 residues. From germline, CDR1 is KGHSH and CDR2 LQKENI. The V segment lost 0 bases and the J segment 6 bases; nucleotides outside the gene matches: 9. Original processing notes: Amplification of reference gene primers provided the estimated nucleated cell counts. The table came from immunoSEQ multiplex PCR; TCRdb's copy has only in-frame clones and leaves some out. The DNA was the basis for D and trimming; V, J and clone size are from that table. The data contain about 250,000 clones, about 80% of them seen just once; the ten biggest clones take up around 3.4%. Sequenced input: peripheral blood. This sequence was found in an elderly woman with acute or convalescent COVID-19. This rearrangement joins TRBV18 to TRBJ2-7, with TRBD2 matching over 12 bases. In DNA form, the CDR3 reads TGTGCCAGCTCACCACCGACTAGCGGGGGCCGGGGGTTCGAGCAGTACTTC. Encoded protein: CASSPPTSGGRGFEQYF.